The 16 T cell receptor beta chains listed next were all sequenced from one sample in a study of blood T cell repertoires in COVID-19. The table came from immunoSEQ multiplex PCR; TCRdb's copy has only in-frame clones and leaves some out. The table records about 260,000 clones, 82% of them present only once. Sequenced material: peripheral blood. The receptor source for this set is a woman of 80 years or more with acute or convalescent COVID-19.

This clone was counted once. The chain has TRBV5-6 and TRBJ1-1; D perhaps matches TRBD1 (6 bases). This CDR3 has 16 residues. Trimming left V 4 bases short and J 0 bases short, with 16 bases between. Germline CDR1 is SGHDT and CDR2 is YYEEEE. CDR3 coding DNA: TGTGCCAGCAGCACTCGGGACACCTATTTGAACACTGAAGCTTTCTTT. Its translation is CASSTRDTYLNTEAFF.

The rearrangement joins TRBV5-6 to TRBJ2-3; D call uncertain. The CDR3 sequence is 12 residues long. V dropped 1 base and J dropped 6 bases, with 6 bases sitting between them. Germline values: CDR1 SGHDT, CDR2 YYEEEE. The chain's CDR3 is CASSLTLDTQYF. DNA for the CDR3: TGTGCCAGCAGCTTGACATTGGATACGCAGTATTTT.

The J gene is TRBJ1-3, the V gene TRBV7-2; D unresolved. The CDR3 runs 14 residues. V shed 5 bases and J shed 4 bases, with 12 bases lying between them. CDR1 and CDR2 (germline): SGHTA, FQGNSA. Here the CDR3 reads CASSPATAGNTIYF. The CDR3 DNA is TGTGCCAGCAGCCCAGCAACAGCCGGAAACACCATATATTTT.

The chain has TRBV22-1 and TRBJ2-3; TRBD2, the table's D call, was not compared with the DNA. TRBV22-1 constitutes a pseudogene. The CDR3 has 15 residues. The CDR3 protein is CPGSAGTRAAATQYF. The CDR3 nucleotides are TGTCCTGGGAGCGCCGGGACTAGGGCGGCGGCTACGCAGTATTTT.

V and J are TRBV2 and TRBJ1-3, with TRBD1 matching 9 bases. With V trimmed by 6 bases and J by 2 bases, 8 bases remained unmatched. This CDR3 spans 16 amino acids. The germline CDR1 and CDR2 sequences are SNHLY and FYNNEI. CDR3 region: CASSTGQGRAGNTIYF. In nucleotides, the CDR3 is TGTGCCAGCAGCACTGGACAGGGGCGCGCTGGAAACACCATATATTTT.

The chain links TRBV6-6 to TRBJ2-5, with 12 bases that match TRBD2. With V trimmed by 5 bases and J by 5 bases, 12 bases remained unmatched. CDR3 length equals 17 residues. Germline values: CDR1 MNHNY, CDR2 SVGAGI (reference sequence). In nucleotides, the CDR3 is TGTGCCAGCAGTCTAACACGACTAGCGGGAGTGCAGGAGACCCAGTACTTC. Its protein product is CASSLTRLAGVQETQYF.

This clone was detected only a few times. Other DNA sequences from this sample encode an identical CDR3 as well. The V call is TRBV24-1, the J call TRBJ2-7; 11 nucleotides line up with TRBD1. This CDR3 region has 15 residues. The germline CDR1 and CDR2 sequences are KGHDR and SFDVKD. V was pared by 4 bases and J by 4 bases, with 5 bases of the junction left unmatched. The CDR3 nucleotides read TGTGCCACCAGTGACCCCGGGACAGGGGGTTACGAGCAGTACTTC. Its protein is CATSDPGTGGYEQYF.

The chain is built from TRBV12-3 or TRBV12-4 and TRBJ2-7, with 9 bases that match TRBD1. With 6 bases clipped from V and 7 bases from J, the junction kept 7 bases outside the gene matches. The length of the CDR3 is 13 residues. CDR3: CASSPGQGAEQYF. CDR3 in DNA: TGTGCCAGCAGCCCGGGACAGGGAGCAGAGCAGTACTTC.

This clone was seen a few times. This sequence joins TRBV11-3 and TRBJ2-5; D possibly corresponds to TRBD2 (6 bases). The V and J ends lost 5 bases and 7 bases respectively, with 17 bases between them. The germline gives CDR1 SGHNT, CDR2 YENEEA. This CDR3 comprises 14 residues. The CDR3 DNA reads as TGTGCCAGCAGCACAGCGGCAGCCGGGGGGACCCAGTACTTC. Translating it yields CASSTAAAGGTQYF.

This chain links TRBV6-6 with TRBJ2-4; TRBD2 aligns across 9 bases. Germline V gene lookup returns CDR1 MNHNY and CDR2 SVGAGI (reference sequence). The CDR3 extends over 16 amino acids. V lost 2 bases and J lost 5; bases outside the gene matches: 7. This chain's CDR3 is CASSYQQTSGQNIQYF. The CDR3 bases are TGTGCCAGCAGTTACCAGCAGACTAGCGGACAAAACATTCAGTACTTC.

V is TRBV12-5 and J is TRBJ2-3, with 7 nucleotides matching TRBD1. The CDR3 extends over 15 amino acids. Germline lookup yields CDR1 LGHNT and CDR2 FRNRAP. Trimming cost V 5 bases and J 0 bases; bases outside gene matches: 5. CDR3 sequence: CASGPGTDSTDTQYF. The CDR3 nucleotides read TGTGCTAGTGGTCCCGGGACAGATAGCACAGATACGCAGTATTTT.

The genes are TRBV5-1 and TRBJ2-4; TRBD2 might be the D (7 bases). Deletions cut 5 bases from V and 8 bases from J, with 20 bases between. The CDR3 consists of 15 residues. The germline CDR1 and CDR2 sequences are SGHRS and YFSETQ. The CDR3 loop reads CASSPGGGGKDIQYF. The CDR3 DNA reads TGCGCCAGCAGTCCCGGAGGGGGGGGCAAGGACATTCAGTACTTC.

The chain has TRBV6-5 and TRBJ1-1, with 8 bases aligning to TRBD1. There are 14 residues in the CDR3. CDR1 is MNHEY and CDR2 is SVGAGI in the germline V gene. The V segment lost 4 bases and the J segment 5 bases; nucleotides outside the gene matches: 6. The CDR3 loop is CASSSWTGRTEAFF. The CDR3 coding sequence is TGTGCCAGCAGTTCTTGGACAGGGCGGACTGAAGCTTTCTTT.

This chain links TRBV30 with TRBJ2-1; TRBD2 matches at 15 bases. CDR3 length: 20 amino acids. Germline V gene data show CDR1 as GTSNPN and CDR2 as SVGIG (reference sequence). The V segment lost 2 bases and the J segment 0 bases; nucleotides outside the gene matches: 11. This chain's CDR3 is CAWSSPGLAGGPSSYNEQFF. CDR3 nucleotides: TGTGCCTGGAGTTCCCCGGGACTAGCGGGAGGCCCAAGCTCCTACAATGAGCAGTTCTTC.

The V and J genes are TRBV7-8 and TRBJ1-2; a weak D match, TRBD1 (5 bases). V shed 0 bases and J shed 3 bases, with 11 bases lying between them. Germline CDR1 SGHVS, CDR2 FQNEAQ. This CDR3 is 15 amino acids long. CDR3 sequence (DNA): TGTGCCAGCAGCTTAGCGCGATTACAGGACTATGGCTACACCTTC. It yields the protein CASSLARLQDYGYTF.

The J gene is TRBJ2-2, the V gene TRBV28; 10 bases are a match to TRBD2. J was trimmed by 0 bases and V by 7 bases; bases with no gene match: 8. Germline V lookup: CDR1 MDHEN, CDR2 SYDVKM. The CDR3 is 17 residues long. CDR3 in DNA: TGTGCCAGCACCTTGTTTGGGACTAGCGCGAACACCGGGGAGCTGTTTTTT. It specifies CASTLFGTSANTGELFF.